Below, 17 T cell receptor beta chains from the same sample are listed, as sequenced in a study of T cell responses to AZD1222 COVID-19 vaccine. Some clones are missing from TCRdb's copy, which holds only in-frame ones; the method was immunoSEQ multiplex PCR. The sample has 110,000 to 150,000 clones, over 75% seen once. The material sequenced was peripheral blood, taken on day 0 of AZD1222 vaccination. All receptors come from an adult in good health.

This clone showed up just a few times. This chain connects TRBV5-1 to TRBJ2-2, with D perhaps TRBD2 (7 bases). The CDR3 length is 15 residues. Germline V gene sequence: CDR1 SGHRS, CDR2 YFSETQ. V was trimmed by 7 bases and J by 0 bases, leaving 13 bases between them. CDR3 amino acids: CASRPRGPNTGELFF. As DNA, the CDR3 is TGCGCCAGCCGACCGCGGGGGCCGAACACCGGGGAGCTGTTTTTT.

The count of this clone is one. J is TRBJ1-2 and V is TRBV30, with D hard to call. Germline CDR1 and CDR2: GTSNPN and SVGIG (reference sequence). This CDR3 is built from 12 residues. The V gene lost 5 bases and the J gene lost 7 bases, with 14 bases spanning the gap. The CDR3 DNA reads as TGTGCCTGGGGGCGGTTCGGTAGTGGCTACACCTTC. It translates to CAWGRFGSGYTF.

The V gene is TRBV6-5, the J gene TRBJ1-2; no clear D gene. The CDR3 has 13 residues. Per germline, CDR1 MNHEY and CDR2 SVGAGI. The V and J ends lost 6 bases and 0 bases respectively, with 8 bases between them. CDR3 protein: CASSAQSNYGYTF. DNA for the CDR3: TGTGCCAGCAGCGCTCAGTCTAACTATGGCTACACCTTC.

The chain combines TRBV28 with TRBJ2-1; 9 bases match TRBD1. The J segment lost 1 base and the V segment lost 4 bases, leaving 20 bases of the junction unmatched. Looked up from germline, CDR1 is MDHEN and CDR2 is SYDVKM. The CDR3 runs 21 residues. The CDR3 here is CASSYSWGTGGVIGSYNEQFF. The CDR3 region has the DNA TGTGCCAGCAGTTACTCATGGGGAACAGGGGGCGTCATCGGGTCCTACAATGAGCAGTTCTTC. The full variable domain, rest sourced from reference TRBV28 and TRBJ2-1, is DVKVTQSSRYLVKRTGEKVFLECVQDMDHENMFWYRQDPGLGLRLIYFSYDVKMKEKGDIPEGYSVSREKKERFSLILESASTNQTSMYLCASSYSWGTGGVIGSYNEQFFGPGTRLTVL.

CDR3 residues: CASIGRGSITEAFF. Here the CDR3 DNA reads TGTGCCAGCATAGGTAGGGGCTCGATCACTGAAGCTTTCTTT. The V and J genes are TRBV28 and TRBJ1-1; TRBD1 might be the D (5 bases). Trimming removed 7 bases at V and 4 bases at J, with 16 bases between. The CDR3 has 14 residues. Germline V gene lookup returns CDR1 MDHEN and CDR2 SYDVKM.

For this clone: The sample carries other DNA sequences with the same CDR3. The rearrangement uses TRBV3-1 (or the pseudogene TRBV3-2) and TRBJ1-1, with unresolved D. V was trimmed by 6 bases and J by 4 bases, leaving 6 bases between them. This CDR3 has 11 residues. The germline gives CDR1 LGHDT, CDR2 YNNKEL (reference sequence). The CDR3, as DNA: TGTGCCAGCAGTCAGTCCACTGAAGCTTTCTTT. Encoded protein: CASSQSTEAFF.

The rearrangement joins TRBV13 to TRBJ2-6; possibly TRBD2 for D (5 bases). This CDR3 spans 16 amino acids. CDR1 and CDR2 (germline): PRHDT, FYEKMQ (reference sequence). Between the trimmed V and J ends, which lost 3 bases and 0 bases, there was a span of 9 bases. The CDR3 DNA follows: TGTGCCAGCAGCTTTGGAGGACGCTCTGGGGCCAACGTCCTGACTTTC. Translating it yields CASSFGGRSGANVLTF. Complete variable domain (other parts from reference TRBV13 and TRBJ2-6): AAGVIQSPRHLIKEKRETATLKCYPIPRHDTVYWYQQGPGQDPQFLISFYEKMQSDKGSIPDRFSAQQFSDYHSELNMSSLELGDSALYFCASSFGGRSGANVLTFGAGSRLTVL.

This clone was detected only a few times. V usage is TRBV14 and J usage is TRBJ1-4, with TRBD1 identical over 10 bases. The CDR3 is made up of 15 amino acids. V lost 3 bases to trimming and J lost 6 bases; unmatched junction nucleotides: 4. CDR1 SGHDN and CDR2 FVKESK come from the germline V gene. The CDR3 protein is CASSHRTGGDEKLFF. In DNA, the CDR3 is TGTGCCAGCAGCCATCGGACAGGGGGGGATGAAAAACTGTTTTTT.

J is TRBJ1-2 and V is TRBV19; no clear D gene. V was shortened by 5 bases and J by 3 bases, with 16 bases between the two germline ends. The CDR3 runs 15 residues. Germline CDR1 LNHDA, CDR2 SQIVND (reference sequence). The CDR3 region has the DNA TGTGCCAGTAGTCTTTCGTCAGTTCAATACTATGGCTACACCTTC. This encodes CASSLSSVQYYGYTF. The full variable domain, with the rest looked up from reference TRBV19 and TRBJ1-2, is DGGITQSPKYLFRKEGQNVTLSCEQNLNHDAMYWYRQDPGQGLRLIYYSQIVNDFQKGDIAEGYSVSREKKESFPLTVTSAQKNPTAFYLCASSLSSVQYYGYTFGSGTRLTVV.

The chain couples TRBV6-5 to TRBJ1-5, with 9 bases lining up with TRBD1. V lost 5 bases to trimming and J lost 5 bases; unmatched junction nucleotides: 7. CDR1 MNHEY and CDR2 SVGAGI come from the germline V gene. The CDR3 is 15 residues long. The CDR3 DNA reads TGTGCCAGCAGTAAGGGGGGACAGGGATATCAGCCCCAGCATTTT. Its translation is CASSKGGQGYQPQHF.

This chain links TRBV2 with TRBJ1-1, with a weak D call TRBD1 (6 bases). CDR3 length: 13 residues. The V end was cut by 7 bases, the J end by 6 bases, with 15 bases between. Germline values: CDR1 SNHLY, CDR2 FYNNEI. This chain's CDR3 is CASKNTGMAEAFF. The CDR3 DNA reads as TGTGCCAGCAAGAATACAGGGATGGCTGAAGCTTTCTTT.

The CDR3 DNA follows: TGTGCCTGGAGTGTCTTAGGGGCTGCTTTCTTT. The encoded protein is CAWSVLGAAFF. The V and J genes are TRBV30 and TRBJ1-1, with D possibly matching TRBD1 (5 bases). Germline loops: CDR1 GTSNPN, CDR2 SVGIG (reference sequence). V was pared by 0 bases and J by 11 bases, with 10 bases between. This CDR3 has 11 amino acids.

The gene calls are TRBV14 and TRBJ1-3; TRBD1 is a possible D gene (5 bases). CDR3 size: 15 residues. Germline loops: CDR1 SGHDN, CDR2 FVKESK. The germline V and J ends were trimmed by 2 bases and 10 bases, with 18 bases remaining between them. CDR3 bases: TGTGCCAGCAGCCAATCGGCCTGGTCGGGACGGACCATATATTTT. As protein: CASSQSAWSGRTIYF.

This chain links TRBV11-1 with TRBJ2-1; D might be TRBD2 (5 bases). The germline gives CDR1 SGHAT, CDR2 FQDESV (reference sequence). This CDR3 has 16 amino acids. V lost 1 base to trimming and J lost 0 bases, with 10 bases between them. CDR3 amino acids: CASSLVLGLSYNEQFF. Here the CDR3 DNA reads TGTGCCAGCAGCTTAGTTTTAGGACTCTCCTACAATGAGCAGTTCTTC.

The chain joins TRBV6-5 to TRBJ2-2, with 8 nucleotides matching TRBD2. V lost 6 bases, J lost 8 bases, and 11 bases stayed unmatched. Looked up from germline, CDR1 is MNHEY and CDR2 is SVGAGI. The CDR3 totals 15 residues. The CDR3 reads CASSSWVAGPGELFF. The CDR3 region has the DNA TGTGCCAGCAGCTCCTGGGTAGCGGGACCAGGGGAGCTGTTTTTT.

CDR3 sequence (DNA): TGTGCCAGCAGTGGGGGACACCTAATCTACGAGCAGTACTTC. Encoded protein: CASSGGHLIYEQYF. The chain joins TRBV28 to TRBJ2-7; tentative D call: TRBD1 (6 bases). The length of the CDR3 is 14 residues. Trimming removed 5 bases from V and 3 bases from J, with 14 bases in between. CDR1 and CDR2 (germline): MDHEN, SYDVKM.

The chain is built from TRBV3-1 (or the pseudogene TRBV3-2) and TRBJ2-1, with D hard to call. The germline gives CDR1 LGHDT, CDR2 YNNKEL (reference sequence). The ends were cut back, 4 bases at V and 4 bases at J, with 11 bases in the middle. The CDR3 has 14 amino acids. CDR3 bases: TGTGCCAGCAGCCCTAAGATGGGGTACAATGAGCAGTTCTTC. It codes for CASSPKMGYNEQFF.